This TCR beta chain was identified during a study of cytomegalovirus exposure and HLA in healthy donors. Study results and caveats: Apparent HLA restriction characterized most CMV-associated TCR beta chains in a later analysis.

Note on this clone: Its antigen is undetermined.

With 60 Vbeta and 13 Jbeta primers, the PCR was carried out. Clones were sequenced by immunoSEQ multiplex PCR, and TCRdb holds only the in-frame ones, with some missing. The top ten clones hold about 15% of a sample with about 120,000 clones, about 72% of them seen once. V was clipped by 3 bases and J by 6 bases; unmatched bases: 9. From germline, CDR1 is LNHDA and CDR2 SQIVND (reference sequence). This CDR3 has 15 amino acids. The sequence was collected from a man aged 45-60 years in good health and CMV-seropositive. The rearrangement uses TRBV19 and TRBJ2-3; 7 bases fit TRBD2. The sample taken for sequencing was PBMCs. CDR3 region: CASSIEGGPVDTQYF. For the CDR3, the DNA is TGTGCCAGTAGTATCGAGGGAGGGCCAGTCGATACGCAGTATTTT.